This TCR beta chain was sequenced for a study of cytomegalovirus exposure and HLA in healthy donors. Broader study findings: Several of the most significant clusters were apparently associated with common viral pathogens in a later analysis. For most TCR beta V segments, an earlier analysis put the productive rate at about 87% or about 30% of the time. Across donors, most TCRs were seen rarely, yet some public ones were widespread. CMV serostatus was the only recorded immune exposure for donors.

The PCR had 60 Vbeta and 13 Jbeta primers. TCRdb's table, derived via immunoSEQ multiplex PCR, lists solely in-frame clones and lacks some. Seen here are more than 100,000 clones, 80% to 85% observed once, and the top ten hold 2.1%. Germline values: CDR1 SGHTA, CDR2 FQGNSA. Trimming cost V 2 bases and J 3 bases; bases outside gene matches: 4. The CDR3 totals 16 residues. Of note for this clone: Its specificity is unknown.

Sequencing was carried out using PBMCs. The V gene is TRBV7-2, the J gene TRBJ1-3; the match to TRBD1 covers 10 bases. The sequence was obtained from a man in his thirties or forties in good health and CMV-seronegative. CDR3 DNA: TGTGCCAGCAGCTTATCCGGGACAGGGGTTGGAAACACCATATATTTT. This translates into CASSLSGTGVGNTIYF.